Listed below are T cell receptor beta chains from one sample, sequenced in a study of identical twins. TCRdb re-analysed the 5' RACE reads in MiXCR, keeping a single row per CDR3 protein. This sample has under 300,000 distinct CDR3 sequences; under 8.5% occur once, and the top ten carry roughly 15%. These data also featured in a second study, about T cells expressing NK-cell markers.

The specimen sequenced was CD8+ T cells sorted from blood. The source is a woman aged 18-29 years in good health. Both conserved end residues are trimmed from each CDR3. Where a row states a size, it is once, few, many or the class of an expanded clone; other rows omit it.

j_gene | abundance | v_gene | CDR3aa
TRBJ2-7 | many | TRBV5-1 | ASRTGSGPIYEQY
TRBJ1-2 | few | TRBV7-9 | ASSLGESMDGYT
TRBJ2-7 | - | TRBV7-6 | ASSLARGPSYEQY
TRBJ2-6 | many | TRBV28 | ASSFFLSGANVLT
TRBJ1-5 | few | TRBV9 | ASSVGDLDQPQH
TRBJ2-3 | few | TRBV20-1 | SAPGAHRPDTQY
TRBJ1-2 | few | TRBV6-6 | ASSYSSDGYT
TRBJ2-2 | - | TRBV19 | ASRVLAGGTGELF
TRBJ2-2 | - | TRBV13 | ASSLDGKNTGELF
TRBJ2-1 | many | TRBV14 | ASSQELADEQF
TRBJ1-1 | many | TRBV9 | ASSVGVRANTEAF
TRBJ1-2 | many | TRBV5-1 | ASRGERGTAYGYT
TRBJ2-1 | many | TRBV29-1 | SVESPNTNEQF
TRBJ2-1 | - | TRBV7-2 | ASFTWTEQF
TRBJ2-5 | few | TRBV5-5 | ASSWWGGSETQY
TRBJ2-7 | few | TRBV6-2/TRBV6-3 | ASSPTGGNYEQY
TRBJ1-5 | many | TRBV7-8 | ASSFRTYGTDNQPQH
TRBJ2-7 | - | TRBV6-5 | ASSYSLAGYNEQY
TRBJ1-2 | - | TRBV3-1 | ASSQDNRGQGYT
TRBJ2-2 | few | TRBV7-9 | ASSSPPQGGDTGELF
TRBJ1-2 | few | TRBV7-6 | ASSFTPGQPPSFYGYT
TRBJ1-2 | many | TRBV12-3/TRBV12-4 | ASSNYGYT
TRBJ2-1 | many | TRBV20-1 | SAPSSGRWYEQF
TRBJ2-3 | many | TRBV12-3/TRBV12-4 | ASSLGQNTQY
TRBJ1-1 | - | TRBV12-3/TRBV12-4 | ASRLGPGSTEAF
TRBJ2-1 | many | TRBV7-9 | ASSLVTSGEQF
TRBJ1-5 | many | TRBV7-9 | ASSLGLGDQPQH
TRBJ2-1 | - | TRBV10-3 | AISESWAGGNEQF
TRBJ2-7 | many | TRBV6-2/TRBV6-3 | ASSLTSGTPNEQY
TRBJ2-6 | few | TRBV20-1 | SARDQGANVLT
TRBJ1-2 | many | TRBV5-6 | ASSNGQVYGYT
TRBJ2-1 | - | TRBV7-3 | ASSVTGYNEQF
TRBJ2-7 | - | TRBV20-1 | SASRTSGSYHEQY